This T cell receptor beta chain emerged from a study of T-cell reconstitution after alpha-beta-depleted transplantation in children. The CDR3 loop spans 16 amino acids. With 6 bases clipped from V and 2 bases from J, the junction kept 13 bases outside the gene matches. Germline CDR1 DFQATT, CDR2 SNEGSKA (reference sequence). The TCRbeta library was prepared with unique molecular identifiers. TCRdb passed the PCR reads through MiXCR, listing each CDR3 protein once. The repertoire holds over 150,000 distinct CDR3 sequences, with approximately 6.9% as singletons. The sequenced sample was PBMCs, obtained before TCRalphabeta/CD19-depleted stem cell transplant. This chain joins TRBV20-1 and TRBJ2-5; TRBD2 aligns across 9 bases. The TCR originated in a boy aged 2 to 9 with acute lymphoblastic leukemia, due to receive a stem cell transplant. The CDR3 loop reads CSAEGVSGRKQETQYF. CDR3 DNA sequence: TGCAGTGCCGAGGGCGTTAGCGGGAGAAAGCAAGAGACCCAGTACTTC.